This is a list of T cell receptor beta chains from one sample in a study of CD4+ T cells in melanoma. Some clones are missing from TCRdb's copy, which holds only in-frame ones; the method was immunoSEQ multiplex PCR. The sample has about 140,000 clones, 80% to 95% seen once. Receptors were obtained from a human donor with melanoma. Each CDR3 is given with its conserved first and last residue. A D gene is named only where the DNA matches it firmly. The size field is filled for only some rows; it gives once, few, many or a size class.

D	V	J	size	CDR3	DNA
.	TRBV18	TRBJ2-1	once	CASSPSASPSYNEQFF	TGTGCCAGCTCACCCTCGGCTAGTCCATCCTACAATGAGCAGTTCTTC
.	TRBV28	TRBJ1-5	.	CASSPGDVKYQPQHF	TGTGCCAGCAGCCCAGGGGACGTTAAGTATCAGCCCCAGCATTTT
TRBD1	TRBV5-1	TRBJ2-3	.	CASSRDRGQDTQYF	TGCGCCAGCAGCAGGGACAGGGGGCAAGATACGCAGTATTTT
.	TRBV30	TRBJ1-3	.	CAWSFGSLSGNTIYF	TGTGCCTGGAGCTTCGGGTCGCTGTCTGGAAACACCATATATTTT
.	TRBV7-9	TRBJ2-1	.	CASQRANEQFF	TGTGCCTCACAAAGGGCAAATGAGCAGTTCTTC
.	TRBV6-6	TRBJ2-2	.	CASKANTGELFF	TGTGCCAGCAAAGCGAACACCGGGGAGCTGTTTTTT
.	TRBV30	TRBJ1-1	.	CAWSVVLGAFF	TGTGCCTGGAGTGTGGTTTTAGGAGCTTTCTTT
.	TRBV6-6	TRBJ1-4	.	CASSSVVANEKLFF	TGTGCCAGCAGCTCTGTGGTAGCTAATGAAAAACTGTTTTTT
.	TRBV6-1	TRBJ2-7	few	CASSGNLYEQYF	TGTGCCAGCAGTGGAAACTTGTACGAGCAGTACTTC
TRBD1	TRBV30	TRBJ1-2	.	CAWSPGQGLHYGYTF	TGTGCCTGGAGTCCCGGACAGGGGCTTCACTATGGCTACACCTTC
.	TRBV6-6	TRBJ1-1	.	CASSYGPNTEAFF	TGTGCCAGCAGTTACGGACCGAACACTGAAGCTTTCTTT
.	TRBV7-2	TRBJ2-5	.	CASSATRAQETQYF	TGTGCCAGCAGCGCTACTAGAGCCCAAGAGACCCAGTACTTC
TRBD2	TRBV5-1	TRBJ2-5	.	CASSRRGDQETQYF	TGCGCCAGCAGCAGGCGGGGGGACCAAGAGACCCAGTACTTC
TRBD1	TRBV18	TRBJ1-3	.	CASSQIGTGDHGNTIYF	TGTGCCAGCTCACAGATTGGGACAGGGGATCATGGAAACACCATATATTTT
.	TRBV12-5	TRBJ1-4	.	CASGSPQGLVEKLFF	TGTGCTAGTGGTTCCCCACAGGGCCTGGTGGAAAAACTGTTTTTT
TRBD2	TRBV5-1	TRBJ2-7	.	CASKSGGSYEQYF	TGCGCCAGCAAATCCGGGGGGTCCTACGAGCAGTACTTC
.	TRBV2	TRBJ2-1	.	CASSYSDVGGEQFF	TGTGCCAGCAGTTATTCTGACGTCGGTGGTGAGCAGTTCTTC
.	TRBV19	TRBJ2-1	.	CASSIKGRDYNEQFF	TGTGCCAGTAGTATAAAAGGACGAGACTACAATGAGCAGTTCTTC
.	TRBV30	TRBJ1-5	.	CATKAGNQPQHF	TGTGCCACGAAAGCGGGCAATCAGCCCCAGCATTTT
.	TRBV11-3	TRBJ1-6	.	CASSFESKDSPLHF	TGTGCCAGCAGCTTCGAAAGTAAGGATTCACCCCTCCACTTT
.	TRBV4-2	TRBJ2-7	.	CASSRGTGGLANSYEQYF	TGTGCCAGCAGCCGCGGGACCGGCGGATTGGCCAACTCCTACGAGCAGTACTTC
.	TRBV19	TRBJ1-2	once	CASSTFGQSNGYTF	TGTGCCAGTAGTACCTTCGGACAGTCGAATGGCTACACCTTC
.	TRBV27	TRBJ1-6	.	CASSRIVNSPLHF	TGTGCCAGCAGTCGGATAGTTAATTCACCCCTCCACTTT
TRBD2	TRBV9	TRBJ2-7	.	CASSETSGTYEQYF	TGTGCCAGCAGTGAGACTAGCGGTACCTACGAGCAGTACTTC
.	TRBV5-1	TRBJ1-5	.	CASSKGDGNQPQHF	TGCGCCAGCAGCAAGGGAGATGGCAATCAGCCCCAGCATTTT
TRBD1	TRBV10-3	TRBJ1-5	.	CAISDHTGARGNQPQHF	TGTGCCATCAGTGACCATACAGGGGCGAGGGGCAATCAGCCCCAGCATTTT
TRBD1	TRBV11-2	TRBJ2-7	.	CASSLAGGEQYF	TGTGCCAGCAGCTTAGCAGGGGGCGAGCAGTACTTC
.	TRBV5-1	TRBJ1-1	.	CASSLAVENTEAFF	TGCGCCAGCAGCTTGGCCGTGGAGAACACTGAAGCTTTCTTT
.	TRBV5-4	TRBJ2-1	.	CASSKTITGARGEQFF	TGTGCCAGCAGTAAGACTATCACCGGGGCCAGGGGTGAGCAGTTCTTC
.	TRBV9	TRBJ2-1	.	CASSVTSQNNEQFF	TGTGCCAGCAGCGTAACGAGCCAGAACAATGAGCAGTTCTTC
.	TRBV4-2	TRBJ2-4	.	CASSDLGGNAKNIQYF	TGTGCCAGCAGCGATCTGGGGGGTAATGCCAAAAACATTCAGTACTTC
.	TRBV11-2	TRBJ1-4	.	CASSLERPGHEKLFF	TGTGCCAGCAGCTTAGAACGGCCAGGACATGAAAAACTGTTTTTT